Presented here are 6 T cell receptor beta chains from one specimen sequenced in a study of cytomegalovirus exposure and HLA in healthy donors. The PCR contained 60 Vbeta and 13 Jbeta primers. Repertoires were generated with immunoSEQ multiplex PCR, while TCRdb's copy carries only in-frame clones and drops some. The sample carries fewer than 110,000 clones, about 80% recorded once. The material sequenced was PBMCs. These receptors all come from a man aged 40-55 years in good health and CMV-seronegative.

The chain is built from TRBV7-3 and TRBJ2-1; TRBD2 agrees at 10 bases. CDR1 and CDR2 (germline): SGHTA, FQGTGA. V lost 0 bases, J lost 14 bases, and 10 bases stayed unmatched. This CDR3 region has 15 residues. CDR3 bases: TGTGCCAGCAGCTTAACTTACCTAGCGGGGGAGCAAAAGTTCTTC. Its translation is CASSLTYLAGEQKFF.

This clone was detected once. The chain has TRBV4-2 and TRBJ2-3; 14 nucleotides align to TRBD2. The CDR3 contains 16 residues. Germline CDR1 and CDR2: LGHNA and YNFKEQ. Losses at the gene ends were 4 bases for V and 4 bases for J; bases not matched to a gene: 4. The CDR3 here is CASSPGTSGGSDTQYF. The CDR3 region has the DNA TGTGCCAGCAGCCCGGGGACTAGCGGGGGTTCAGATACGCAGTATTTT.

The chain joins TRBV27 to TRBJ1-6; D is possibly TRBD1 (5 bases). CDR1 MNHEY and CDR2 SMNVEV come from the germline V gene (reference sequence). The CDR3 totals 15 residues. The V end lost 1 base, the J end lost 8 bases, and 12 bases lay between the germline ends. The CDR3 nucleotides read TGTGCCAGCAGTTTATTTTGGGGGGTGGATTCACCCCTCCACTTT. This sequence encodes CASSLFWGVDSPLHF.

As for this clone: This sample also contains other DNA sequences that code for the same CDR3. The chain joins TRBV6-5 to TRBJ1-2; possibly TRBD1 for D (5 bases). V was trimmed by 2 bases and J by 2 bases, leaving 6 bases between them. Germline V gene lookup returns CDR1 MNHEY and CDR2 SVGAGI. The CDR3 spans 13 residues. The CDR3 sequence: CASSYGGNYGYTF. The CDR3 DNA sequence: TGTGCCAGCAGTTACGGGGGGAACTATGGCTACACCTTC.

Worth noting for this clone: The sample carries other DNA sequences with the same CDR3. The chain's CDR3 is CASGSQTDYGYTF. CDR3 DNA: TGTGCTAGTGGTTCCCAGACTGACTATGGCTACACCTTC. This chain uses TRBV12-5 with TRBJ1-2; D gene ambiguous. Germline V lookup: CDR1 LGHNT, CDR2 FRNRAP. V dropped 4 bases and J dropped 3 bases, with 9 bases sitting between them. The CDR3 has 13 residues.

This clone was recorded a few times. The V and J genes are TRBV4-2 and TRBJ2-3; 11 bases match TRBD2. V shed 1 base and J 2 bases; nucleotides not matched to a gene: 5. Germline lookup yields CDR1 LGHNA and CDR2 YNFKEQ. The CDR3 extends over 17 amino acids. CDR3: CASSQVGLAGTTDTQYF. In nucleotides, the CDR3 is TGTGCCAGCAGCCAAGTAGGACTAGCGGGCACCACAGATACGCAGTATTTT.